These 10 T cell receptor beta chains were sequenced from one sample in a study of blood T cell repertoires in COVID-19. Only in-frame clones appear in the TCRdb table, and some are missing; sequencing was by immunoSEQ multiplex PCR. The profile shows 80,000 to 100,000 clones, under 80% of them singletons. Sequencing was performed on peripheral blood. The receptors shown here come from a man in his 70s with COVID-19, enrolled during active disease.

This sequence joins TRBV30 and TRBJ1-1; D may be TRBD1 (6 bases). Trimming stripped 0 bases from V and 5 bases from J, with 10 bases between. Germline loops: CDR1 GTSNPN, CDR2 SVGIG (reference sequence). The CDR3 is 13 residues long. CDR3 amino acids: CAWSVLTGTEAFF. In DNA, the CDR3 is TGTGCCTGGAGTGTCCTAACAGGGACTGAAGCTTTCTTT.

CDR3 nucleotides: TGTGCCAGCAGCTTAGCGAAACTAGCGGGAGTTCGCACCGGGGAGCTGTTTTTT. Its translation: CASSLAKLAGVRTGELFF. V is TRBV11-1 and J is TRBJ2-2, with 11 bases identical to TRBD2. The length of the CDR3 is 18 residues. The trim removed 0 bases at V and 4 bases at J, leaving 7 bases unmatched. Germline CDR1 reads SGHAT; CDR2 reads FQDESV (reference sequence).

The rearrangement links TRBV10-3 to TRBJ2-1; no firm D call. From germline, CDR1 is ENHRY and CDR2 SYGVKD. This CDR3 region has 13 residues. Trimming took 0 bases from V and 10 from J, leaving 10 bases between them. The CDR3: CAISESEVREQFF. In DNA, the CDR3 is TGTGCCATCAGTGAGTCGGAAGTGCGGGAGCAGTTCTTC.

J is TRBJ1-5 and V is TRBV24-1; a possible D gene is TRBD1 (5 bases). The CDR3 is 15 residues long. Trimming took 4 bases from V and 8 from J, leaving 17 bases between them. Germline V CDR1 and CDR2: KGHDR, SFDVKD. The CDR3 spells CATSENQRRGEPQHF. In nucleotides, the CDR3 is TGTGCCACCAGTGAAAATCAGCGGAGGGGTGAGCCCCAGCATTTT.

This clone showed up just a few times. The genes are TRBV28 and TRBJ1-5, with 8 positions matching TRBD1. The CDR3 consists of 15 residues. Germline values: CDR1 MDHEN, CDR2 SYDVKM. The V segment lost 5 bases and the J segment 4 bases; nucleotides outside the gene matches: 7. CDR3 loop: CASSRSGQGNQPQHF. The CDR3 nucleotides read TGTGCCAGCAGTCGTAGCGGACAGGGAAATCAGCCCCAGCATTTT.

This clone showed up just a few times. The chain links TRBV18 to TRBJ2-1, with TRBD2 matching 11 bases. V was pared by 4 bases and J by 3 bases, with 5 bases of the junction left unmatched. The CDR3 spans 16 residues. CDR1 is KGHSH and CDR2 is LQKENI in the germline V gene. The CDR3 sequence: CASSLGTSGVYNEQFF. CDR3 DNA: TGTGCCAGCTCACTAGGGACTAGCGGAGTCTACAATGAGCAGTTCTTC.

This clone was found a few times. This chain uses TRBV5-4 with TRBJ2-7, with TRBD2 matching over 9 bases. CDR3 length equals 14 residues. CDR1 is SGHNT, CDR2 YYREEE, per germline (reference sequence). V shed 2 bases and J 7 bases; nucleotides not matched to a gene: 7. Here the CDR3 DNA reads TGTGCCAGCAGCTTCGGGACTAGCAGCTCTGAGCAGTACTTC. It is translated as CASSFGTSSSEQYF.

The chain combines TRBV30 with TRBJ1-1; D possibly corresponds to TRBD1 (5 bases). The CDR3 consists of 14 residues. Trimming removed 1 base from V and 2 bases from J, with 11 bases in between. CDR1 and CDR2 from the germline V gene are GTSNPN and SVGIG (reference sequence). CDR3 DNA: TGTGCCTGGAGTGCCTCAGGGTACAACACTGAAGCTTTCTTT. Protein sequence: CAWSASGYNTEAFF.

In DNA, the CDR3 is TGTGCCAGCAGACCCTTTGCTGCGCAGAACACTGAAGCTTTCTTT. It codes for CASRPFAAQNTEAFF. The rearrangement links TRBV6-5 to TRBJ1-1, with D hard to call. The germline V gene encodes CDR1 MNHEY and CDR2 SVGAGI. Between the trimmed V and J ends, which lost 6 bases and 1 base, there was a span of 15 bases. This CDR3 is 15 amino acids long.

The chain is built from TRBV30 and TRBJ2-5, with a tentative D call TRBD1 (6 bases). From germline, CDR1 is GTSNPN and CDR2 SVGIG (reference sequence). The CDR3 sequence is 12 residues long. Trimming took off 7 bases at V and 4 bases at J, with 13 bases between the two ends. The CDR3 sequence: CASSPGVETQYF. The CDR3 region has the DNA TGTGCCTCTAGCCCAGGGGTAGAGACCCAGTACTTC.